A single sample is the source of the 9 T cell receptor beta chains below, sequenced in a study of shared clonotypes between healthy human individuals. Assay used: immunoSEQ multiplex PCR; TCRdb lists only in-frame clones, some missing. Among about 600,000 clones, around 97% were seen once, and the ten largest hold around 0.06%. The specimen was naive CD4+ T cells sorted from blood. As to subset: CD45RA+ positively selected. These receptor sequences come from a woman in her twenties or thirties in good health.

Only one count was recorded for this clone. The CDR3: CASSIAGQGLKNSPLHF. CDR3 nucleotides: TGTGCCAGTAGTATAGCGGGACAGGGACTGAAGAATTCACCCCTCCACTTT. This rearrangement joins TRBV19 to TRBJ1-6; TRBD1 aligns across 9 bases. The V and J ends lost 1 base and 7 bases, in that order; junction bases with no gene match: 8. Germline CDR1 LNHDA, CDR2 SQIVND (reference sequence). CDR3 length: 17 residues.

The chain has TRBV18 and TRBJ2-4; D is undetermined. The V end lost 4 bases, the J end lost 0 bases, and 10 bases lay between the germline ends. Germline loops: CDR1 KGHSH, CDR2 LQKENI. The CDR3 is made up of 15 amino acids. CDR3 DNA: TGTGCCAGCTCACGTAACACAATAGCCAAAAACATTCAGTACTTC. It specifies CASSRNTIAKNIQYF.

This chain connects TRBV28 to TRBJ1-4; 7 nucleotides agree with TRBD1. V was clipped by 4 bases and J by 3 bases; unmatched bases: 5. CDR3 size: 15 residues. The germline V gene encodes CDR1 MDHEN and CDR2 SYDVKM. CDR3 in DNA: TGTGCCAGCAGTTCAGACAGGGCCCCTAATGAAAAACTGTTTTTT. This sequence encodes CASSSDRAPNEKLFF.

The chain has TRBV29-1 and TRBJ2-7; 13 bases are shared with TRBD2. The V segment lost 6 bases and the J segment 4 bases; nucleotides outside the gene matches: 6. The V gene's germline CDR1 is SQVTM and CDR2 ANQGSEA. CDR3 length equals 14 residues. The CDR3 here is CSVGTSGKGYEQYF. Written as DNA, the CDR3 is TGCAGCGTCGGGACTAGCGGGAAAGGGTACGAGCAGTACTTC.

The chain links TRBV6-6 to TRBJ2-3, with TRBD2 as a possible D gene (5 bases). The CDR3 runs to 12 residues. Trimming shortened V by 5 bases and J by 4 bases, and 7 bases separated the two germline ends. Germline-derived CDR1 and CDR2 are MNHNY and SVGAGI (reference sequence). As DNA, the CDR3 is TGTGCCAGCAGTCAGGAGGCAGATACGCAGTATTTT. It yields the protein CASSQEADTQYF.

J is TRBJ1-6 and V is TRBV6-5, with 7 bases that match TRBD1. CDR3 size: 15 residues. Per germline, CDR1 MNHEY and CDR2 SVGAGI. Unmatched junction bases numbered 13, after V lost 8 bases and J lost 9 bases. As DNA, the CDR3 is TGTGCCAGCCGTCTTTCTGCAGGGGGTGGTTCACCCCTCCACTTT. It encodes CASRLSAGGGSPLHF.

This clone is a singleton in its sample. Different DNA sequences within this sample yield the same CDR3. CDR3 sequence reads: CASSGSWPSTDTQYF. Here the CDR3 DNA reads TGCGCCAGCAGCGGTAGCTGGCCGAGCACAGATACGCAGTATTTT. The chain employs TRBV5-1 and TRBJ2-3; D is ambiguous. In germline, CDR1 is SGHRS, CDR2 YFSETQ. Trimming left V 4 bases short and J 0 bases short, with 12 bases between. The CDR3 spans 15 residues.

This clone turned up a few times. The sample carries other DNA sequences with the same CDR3. This rearrangement joins TRBV20-1 to TRBJ2-7; D unclear. Germline CDR1 is DFQATT and CDR2 is SNEGSKA (reference sequence). The V and J ends lost 3 bases and 3 bases respectively, with 3 bases between them. The length of the CDR3 is 10 residues. CDR3 nucleotides: TGCAGTGCTAGGGACTACGAGCAGTACTTC. This encodes CSARDYEQYF.

This clone was seen once. CDR3 in amino acids: CASSPRGSGRRNTGELFF. Here the CDR3 DNA reads TGTGCCAGCAGTCCCCGGGGTAGCGGGAGAAGGAACACCGGGGAGCTGTTTTTT. The chain is built from TRBV27 and TRBJ2-2, with 9 positions matching TRBD2. Germline V CDR1 and CDR2: MNHEY, SMNVEV (reference sequence). The CDR3 length is 18 residues. Unmatched junction bases numbered 11, after V lost 5 bases and J lost 1 base.